Listed below are T cell receptor beta chains from one sample, sequenced in a study of T-cell reconstitution after alpha-beta-depleted transplantation in children. TCRdb reprocessed the PCR reads via MiXCR and lists one record per CDR3 protein. The profile shows 500,000 or so distinct CDR3 sequences, less than 35% of them singletons. This specimen was PBMCs from the stem cell graft donor, taken from the stem cell graft. All receptors come from a human donor who donated a stem cell graft to a child with aplastic anemia. CDR3s include the opening cysteine and the closing phenylalanine or tryptophan. The order of the fields is CDR3 length, J gene, V gene, CDR3 protein.

cdr3_length: 15
j_call: TRBJ2-7
v_call: TRBV25-1
cdr3_aa: CASSDWASSSYEQYF

cdr3_length: 15
j_call: TRBJ2-1
v_call: TRBV29-1
cdr3_aa: CSVEEREGRYNEQFF

cdr3_length: 14
j_call: TRBJ2-1
v_call: TRBV10-3
cdr3_aa: CAIAGQGSYNEQFF

cdr3_length: 12
j_call: TRBJ2-7
v_call: TRBV12-3/TRBV12-4
cdr3_aa: CASRRESNEQYF

cdr3_length: 14
j_call: TRBJ1-5
v_call: TRBV12-3/TRBV12-4
cdr3_aa: CASSFSGGGQPQHF

cdr3_length: 11
j_call: TRBJ1-1
v_call: TRBV18
cdr3_aa: CASSQNFYAFF

cdr3_length: 14
j_call: TRBJ1-5
v_call: TRBV7-2
cdr3_aa: CASSRGGLEQPQHF

cdr3_length: 12
j_call: TRBJ2-3
v_call: TRBV20-1
cdr3_aa: CSAVGVSDTQYF

cdr3_length: 15
j_call: TRBJ2-1
v_call: TRBV9
cdr3_aa: CASSSVGTSGNEQFF

cdr3_length: 16
j_call: TRBJ2-2
v_call: TRBV9
cdr3_aa: CASSPWASGATGELFF

cdr3_length: 14
j_call: TRBJ2-1
v_call: TRBV30
cdr3_aa: CAWSPGTGGGEQFF

cdr3_length: 15
j_call: TRBJ1-2
v_call: TRBV28
cdr3_aa: CASSWGTGGNYGYTF

cdr3_length: 13
j_call: TRBJ1-5
v_call: TRBV29-1
cdr3_aa: CSVLTGGNQPQHF

cdr3_length: 16
j_call: TRBJ2-2
v_call: TRBV9
cdr3_aa: CASSARLAGEVGELFF

cdr3_length: 13
j_call: TRBJ2-1
v_call: TRBV5-1
cdr3_aa: CASSLGLSNEQFF

cdr3_length: 14
j_call: TRBJ2-2
v_call: TRBV6-1
cdr3_aa: CASSQGGISGELFF

cdr3_length: 17
j_call: TRBJ2-1
v_call: TRBV7-9
cdr3_aa: CASSPLTGTKNPNEQFF

cdr3_length: 16
j_call: TRBJ2-5
v_call: TRBV5-6
cdr3_aa: CASSLASGSRGETQYF

cdr3_length: 14
j_call: TRBJ2-5
v_call: TRBV7-9
cdr3_aa: CASSFASTQETQYF

cdr3_length: 15
j_call: TRBJ1-5
v_call: TRBV5-1
cdr3_aa: CASSYMGVGNQPQHF

cdr3_length: 13
j_call: TRBJ1-1
v_call: TRBV10-3
cdr3_aa: CAIRRDRNTEAFF

cdr3_length: 16
j_call: TRBJ2-3
v_call: TRBV5-1
cdr3_aa: CASSVDRGLLTDTQYF

cdr3_length: 16
j_call: TRBJ1-1
v_call: TRBV5-1
cdr3_aa: CASSSGTGGKGSEAFF

cdr3_length: 14
j_call: TRBJ1-2
v_call: TRBV4-2
cdr3_aa: CASSPRGQSYGYTF

cdr3_length: 14
j_call: TRBJ1-6
v_call: TRBV7-2
cdr3_aa: CASSLVRLNSPLHF